Listed here are 4 T cell receptor beta chains from one sample, sequenced in a study of blood T cell repertoires in COVID-19. TCRdb's copy holds only in-frame clones and misses some; the assay was immunoSEQ multiplex PCR. The table shows 150,000 to 200,000 clones, with less than 90% occurring only once. Sequences were obtained from peripheral blood. The receptors shown here come from a woman in her 70s with COVID-19, enrolled during active disease.

The rearrangement links TRBV20-1 to TRBJ1-2; 9 positions match TRBD1. The CDR3 loop spans 13 amino acids. Germline V lookup: CDR1 DFQATT, CDR2 SNEGSKA (reference sequence). Trimming cost V 3 bases and J 8 bases; bases outside gene matches: 7. Here the CDR3 DNA reads TGCAGTGCTAGTGCACAGGGGGCGTGGGGCTACACCTTC. It encodes CSASAQGAWGYTF.

The chain employs TRBV6-5 and TRBJ2-5, with 8 positions matching TRBD2. The V segment lost 6 bases and the J segment 1 base; nucleotides outside the gene matches: 1. Germline CDR1 is MNHEY and CDR2 is SVGAGI. The CDR3 has 13 amino acids. CDR3 loop: CASSGTSQETQYF. The CDR3 bases are TGTGCCAGCAGCGGGACTAGCCAAGAGACCCAGTACTTC.

The chain recombines TRBV5-4 with TRBJ2-2, with 8 bases fitting TRBD2. CDR3 size: 16 residues. J lost 0 bases, V lost 0 bases, and 1 base had no gene match. Germline V CDR1 and CDR2: SGHNT, YYREEE (reference sequence). The CDR3: CASSLVAGPNTGELFF. CDR3 in DNA: TGTGCCAGCAGCTTGGTAGCGGGACCGAACACCGGGGAGCTGTTTTTT.

This chain connects TRBV27 to TRBJ2-3; perhaps TRBD2 as D (6 bases). V was clipped by 4 bases and J by 2 bases, with 16 bases between them. The CDR3 runs 16 residues. CDR1 is MNHEY and CDR2 is SMNVEV in the germline V gene (reference sequence). The CDR3 reads CASSSHSGKATDTQYF. The DNA of the CDR3 is TGTGCCAGCAGTTCCCATAGCGGTAAAGCCACAGATACGCAGTATTTT.